The 21 T cell receptor beta chains presented below share a single source sample, sequenced in a study of OX40 agonist ivuxolimab in advanced cancers. Profiled with immunoSEQ multiplex PCR; TCRdb holds only in-frame clones, not every one. The sample lists around 65,000 clones; roughly 89% were seen once. The material was CD4+ or CD8+ T cells sorted from blood, obtained in a trial of the OX40 agonist ivuxolimab. These receptors came from an adult with an advanced solid tumor such as melanoma, head and neck, liver or kidney cancer.

The chain combines TRBV7-8 with TRBJ2-5; 14 bases agree with TRBD2. V trimming: 5 bases; J trimming: 1 base; junction bases outside the gene matches: 6. CDR3 length: 17 amino acids. The germline V gene has CDR1 SGHVS and CDR2 FQNEAQ. The chain's CDR3 is CASSPRLAGGFQETQYF. For the CDR3, the DNA is TGTGCCAGCAGCCCCAGACTAGCGGGAGGGTTCCAAGAGACCCAGTACTTC. The variable domain in full, completed from reference TRBV7-8 and TRBJ2-5, reads GAGVSQSPRYKVAKRGQDVALRCDPISGHVSLFWYQQALGQGPEFLTYFQNEAQLDKSGLPSDRFFAERPEGSVSTLKIQRTQQEDSAVYLCASSPRLAGGFQETQYFGPGTRLLVL.

The gene calls are TRBV29-1 and TRBJ1-2, with D possibly TRBD1 on 5 matching bases. Per germline, CDR1 SQVTM and CDR2 ANQGSEA. Deletions cut 6 bases from V and 4 bases from J, with 12 bases between. This CDR3 is 12 amino acids long. CDR3 bases: TGCAGCGTACTCGGGACCCTCTATGGCTACACCTTC. It is translated as CSVLGTLYGYTF.

The V call is TRBV9, the J call TRBJ2-7; 10 bases fit TRBD1. V was clipped by 0 bases and J by 6 bases; unmatched bases: 6. The CDR3 is 15 residues long. CDR1 and CDR2 (germline): SGDLS, YYNGEE. The CDR3: CASSVGGQGTGEQYF. The CDR3 DNA sequence: TGTGCCAGCAGCGTAGGGGGACAGGGGACGGGCGAGCAGTACTTC.

The chain couples TRBV7-2 to TRBJ2-7; D is possibly TRBD1 (5 bases). The CDR3 covers 13 residues. The V gene's germline CDR1 is SGHTA and CDR2 FQGNSA. Trimming stripped 4 bases from V and 2 bases from J, with 9 bases between. The CDR3 loop is CASSSRQTYEQYF. The CDR3 nucleotides are TGTGCCAGCAGCTCCCGACAGACCTACGAGCAGTACTTC. The full variable domain, in which reference TRBV7-2 and TRBJ2-7 provide the parts outside the CDR3, is GAGVSQSPSNKVTEKGKDVELRCDPISGHTALYWYRQSLGQGLEFLIYFQGNSAPDKSGLPSDRFSAERTGGSVSTLTIQRTQQEDSAVYLCASSSRQTYEQYFGPGTRLTVT.

V usage is TRBV5-5 and J usage is TRBJ2-5; D is perhaps TRBD2 (6 bases). The length of the CDR3 is 14 residues. CDR1 and CDR2 (germline): SGHKS, YYEKEE (reference sequence). The germline V and J ends were trimmed by 3 bases and 2 bases, with 11 bases remaining between them. The CDR3 DNA sequence: TGTGCCAGCAGCTCTGGGCGGGGTCAAGAGACCCAGTACTTC. Amino acid sequence: CASSSGRGQETQYF.

This chain joins TRBV7-2 and TRBJ2-3, with 8 positions matching TRBD1. Trimming removed 2 bases from V and 5 bases from J; junction bases left unmatched: 3. The CDR3 length is 14 residues. CDR1 is SGHTA, CDR2 FQGNSA, per germline. Here the CDR3 DNA reads TGTGCCAGCAGCTTACAGGGGGCGTTAGATACGCAGTATTTT. This sequence encodes CASSLQGALDTQYF.

Of note for this clone: In the same sample, other DNA sequences code for this CDR3. The chain links TRBV7-2 to TRBJ2-7, with 11 positions matching TRBD1. Trimming took 5 bases from V and 2 from J; bases not matched to a gene: 2. Germline lookup yields CDR1 SGHTA and CDR2 FQGNSA. This CDR3 comprises 14 residues. The CDR3 nucleotides are TGTGCCAGCAGCCTGGGACAGGGGGCCTACGAGCAGTACTTC. Protein sequence: CASSLGQGAYEQYF.

This chain connects TRBV14 to TRBJ2-3, with a weak D call TRBD1 (5 bases). Trimming took 1 base from V and 2 from J, leaving 16 bases between them. Germline assignment: CDR1 SGHDN and CDR2 FVKESK. The CDR3 has 17 amino acids. CDR3 in amino acids: CASSQGIRPGPTDTQYF. The CDR3, as DNA: TGTGCCAGCAGCCAAGGGATTCGGCCAGGGCCCACAGATACGCAGTATTTT.

This chain uses TRBV27 with TRBJ2-2, with 7 bases fitting TRBD2. The J segment lost 7 bases and the V segment lost 1 base, leaving 3 bases of the junction unmatched. Germline V CDR1 and CDR2: MNHEY, SMNVEV (reference sequence). The CDR3 has 14 amino acids. The CDR3 here is CASSLWREHGELFF. The CDR3 DNA reads TGTGCCAGCAGTTTATGGCGGGAGCACGGGGAGCTGTTTTTT.

This rearrangement joins TRBV18 to TRBJ2-7; D not resolved. The CDR3 is 11 residues long. Trimming shortened V by 3 bases and J by 7 bases, and 7 bases separated the two germline ends. Germline assignment: CDR1 KGHSH and CDR2 LQKENI. The CDR3 reads CASSPSSEQYF. CDR3 in DNA: TGTGCCAGCTCACCTTCTAGTGAGCAGTACTTC.

V is TRBV6-5 and J is TRBJ1-6, with D unclear. Germline assignment: CDR1 MNHEY and CDR2 SVGAGI. The CDR3 has 14 amino acids. The V end was cut by 6 bases, the J end by 4 bases, with 10 bases between. The CDR3 bases are TGTGCCAGCAGCGTCGGAAGGTATAATTCACCCCTCCACTTT. Its protein is CASSVGRYNSPLHF.

This sequence joins TRBV7-2 and TRBJ2-1; D ambiguous. The CDR3 spans 16 residues. V dropped 0 bases and J dropped 1 base, with 10 bases sitting between them. Germline V gene sequence: CDR1 SGHTA, CDR2 FQGNSA. The CDR3 loop is CASSLALTQSYNEQFF. The DNA for the CDR3 is TGTGCCAGCAGCTTAGCCCTGACACAGTCCTACAATGAGCAGTTCTTC.

This clone has just a few counts. This chain connects TRBV28 to TRBJ1-2; TRBD1 aligns across 7 bases. This CDR3 comprises 14 residues. Germline loops: CDR1 MDHEN, CDR2 SYDVKM. V dropped 5 bases and J dropped 2; count of bases not matched to a gene: 5. The CDR3 DNA is TGTGCCAGCAGTGGGAGGGGGCGGAACTATGGCTACACCTTC. As protein: CASSGRGRNYGYTF.

The gene calls are TRBV19 and TRBJ2-7; 10 positions match TRBD1. This CDR3 comprises 15 residues. The ends lost 3 bases at V and 3 bases at J; junction bases unmatched: 5. Germline values: CDR1 LNHDA, CDR2 SQIVND (reference sequence). CDR3 residues: CASSMKGQGDYEQYF. The CDR3 DNA sequence: TGTGCCAGTAGTATGAAAGGACAGGGGGACTACGAGCAGTACTTC.

The table lists this clone with a count of one. This chain connects TRBV2 to TRBJ2-5; D is ambiguous. The CDR3 extends over 13 amino acids. Germline CDR1 reads SNHLY; CDR2 reads FYNNEI. Trimming pared 11 bases from V and 5 bases from J, leaving 18 bases between. The chain's CDR3 is CAWWTLWWETQYF. CDR3 coding DNA: TGTGCCTGGTGGACGCTCTGGTGGGAGACCCAGTACTTC.

Comment on this clone: The identical CDR3 is also encoded by other nucleotide sequences in the sample. The chain couples TRBV18 to TRBJ1-1; a possible D gene is TRBD1 (5 bases). Germline-derived CDR1 and CDR2 are KGHSH and LQKENI. The length of the CDR3 is 13 residues. V gave up 2 bases and J gave up 1 base, with 5 bases separating them. The CDR3: CASSPGGNTEAFF. The CDR3 region has the DNA TGTGCCAGCTCACCAGGGGGGAACACTGAAGCTTTCTTT.

This chain joins TRBV19 and TRBJ2-7; 10 bases fit TRBD2. V was pared by 3 bases and J by 5 bases, with 7 bases of the junction left unmatched. Germline assignment: CDR1 LNHDA and CDR2 SQIVND (reference sequence). The CDR3 sequence is 15 residues long. The CDR3 loop is CASSMSSGSINEQYF. CDR3 in DNA: TGTGCCAGTAGTATGTCTAGCGGGAGTATCAACGAGCAGTACTTC.

CDR3 residues: CASSLGLASSTDTQYF. The CDR3 DNA sequence: TGTGCCAGCAGCTTGGGACTAGCCTCTAGCACAGATACGCAGTATTTT. The gene calls are TRBV5-6 and TRBJ2-3; 7 positions match TRBD2. Germline CDR1 and CDR2: SGHDT and YYEEEE. The CDR3 length is 16 residues. The junction had 4 bases not matched to a gene; V was cut back by 0 bases and J by 0 bases.

The rearrangement uses TRBV2 and TRBJ2-5; perhaps TRBD2 as D (6 bases). The germline V and J ends were trimmed by 6 bases and 9 bases, with 20 bases remaining between them. The CDR3 is 14 residues long. Germline V lookup: CDR1 SNHLY, CDR2 FYNNEI. CDR3 loop: CASRPLAVPGAQYF. CDR3 in DNA: TGTGCCAGCAGACCCTTAGCGGTACCGGGGGCCCAGTACTTC.

This clone was seen a single time. The V call is TRBV5-8, the J call TRBJ2-5; D tentatively reads TRBD1 or TRBD2 (5 bases each). V was shortened by 1 base and J by 7 bases, with 11 bases between the two germline ends. The CDR3 runs to 13 residues. Germline CDR1 SGHTS, CDR2 YDEGEE. The CDR3 loop reads CASSLLGAGTQYF. The CDR3 nucleotides read TGTGCCAGCAGCTTGCTCGGGGCGGGGACCCAGTACTTC.

The chain couples TRBV28 to TRBJ2-3, with 8 bases fitting TRBD2. Germline CDR1 is MDHEN and CDR2 is SYDVKM. The V segment lost 2 bases and the J segment 3 bases; nucleotides outside the gene matches: 7. This CDR3 is built from 16 residues. The chain's CDR3 is CASSLGLARVTDTQYF. CDR3 nucleotide sequence: TGTGCCAGCAGTTTAGGACTAGCCAGGGTGACAGATACGCAGTATTTT.